Sequencing of this T cell receptor (beta chain) was carried out in a study of blood T cell repertoires in COVID-19. At the level of the study: The United States, Italy and Spain were the sources of the acute and convalescent COVID-19 samples. PBMCs, B-cell-depleted T cells, or T cells provided the cDNA or gDNA that made up the material.

This clone was detected only a few times. In the original workflow: Using reference gene primer amplification, nucleated cell counts were estimated. The protocol was immunoSEQ multiplex PCR, while the TCRdb copy is restricted to in-frame clones and leaves out a portion. The V and J calls and clone size come from that table; D and trimming were worked out from the DNA. The repertoire holds around 100,000 clones, with about 77% as singletons. The TCR sequence derives from a man aged 65 to 85 with active or convalescent COVID-19. Material: peripheral blood.

CDR3 in amino acids: CATSNPGTGSTDTQYF. The CDR3 region has the DNA TGTGCCACCAGCAATCCCGGGACAGGGAGCACAGATACGCAGTATTTT. The chain joins TRBV15 to TRBJ2-3; 9 bases match TRBD1. Germline-derived CDR1 and CDR2 are LNHNV and YYDKDF (reference sequence). The CDR3 sequence is 16 residues long. V shed 4 bases and J 0 bases; nucleotides not matched to a gene: 5.